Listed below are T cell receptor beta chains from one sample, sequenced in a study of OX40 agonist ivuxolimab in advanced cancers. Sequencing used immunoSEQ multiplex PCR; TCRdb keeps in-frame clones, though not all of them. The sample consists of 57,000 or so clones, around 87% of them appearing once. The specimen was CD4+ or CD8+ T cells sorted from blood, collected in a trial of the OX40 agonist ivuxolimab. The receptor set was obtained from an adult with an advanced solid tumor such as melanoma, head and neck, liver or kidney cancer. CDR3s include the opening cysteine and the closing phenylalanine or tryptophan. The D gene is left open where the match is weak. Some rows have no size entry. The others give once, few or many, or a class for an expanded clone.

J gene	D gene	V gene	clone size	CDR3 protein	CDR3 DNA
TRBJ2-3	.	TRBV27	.	CASSYIFSTDTQYF	TGTGCCAGCAGTTATATTTTTAGCACAGATACGCAGTATTTT
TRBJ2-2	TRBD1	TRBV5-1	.	CASSLLLGTGGTGELFF	TGCGCCAGCAGCCTTCTACTCGGGACAGGGGGGACCGGGGAGCTGTTTTTT
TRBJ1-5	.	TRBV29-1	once	CSVGGDQPQHF	TGCAGCGTTGGAGGGGATCAGCCCCAGCATTTT
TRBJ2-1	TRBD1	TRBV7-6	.	CASRRGQGFYNEQFF	TGTGCCAGCAGAAGAGGACAGGGGTTCTACAATGAGCAGTTCTTC
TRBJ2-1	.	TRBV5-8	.	CASSLGSSNEQFF	TGTGCCAGCAGCTTGGGGAGTTCAAATGAGCAGTTCTTC
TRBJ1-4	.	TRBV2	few	CASDGDGLRLFF	TGTGCCAGCGATGGGGACGGCCTCAGACTGTTTTTT
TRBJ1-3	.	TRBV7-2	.	CASSSGPGAGNTIYF	TGTGCCAGCAGCTCTGGGCCCGGGGCTGGAAACACCATATATTTT
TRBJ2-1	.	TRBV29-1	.	CSAEEGMSEQFF	TGCAGCGCGGAAGAGGGAATGAGTGAGCAGTTCTTC
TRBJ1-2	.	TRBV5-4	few	CASSYRTVDYGYTF	TGTGCCAGCAGCTACCGGACCGTCGACTATGGCTACACCTTC
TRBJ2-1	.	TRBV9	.	CASSVTGSSYNEQFF	TGTGCCAGCAGCGTTACAGGGAGCTCCTACAATGAGCAGTTCTTC
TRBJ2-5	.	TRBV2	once	CASSETGGPETQYF	TGTGCCAGCAGTGAGACGGGGGGCCCGGAGACCCAGTACTTC
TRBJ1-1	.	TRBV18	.	CASSYLAEPASTEAFF	TGTGCCAGCTCCTATCTAGCCGAGCCGGCGAGCACTGAAGCTTTCTTT
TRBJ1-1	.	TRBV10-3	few	CAIRRTDEAFF	TGTGCCATCAGGAGGACAGATGAAGCTTTCTTT
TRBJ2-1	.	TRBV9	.	CASSDTGMDNEQFF	TGTGCCAGCAGCGACACCGGGATGGACAATGAGCAGTTCTTC
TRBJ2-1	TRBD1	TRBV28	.	CASSLRQGVYNEQFF	TGTGCCAGCTCTCTTCGGCAGGGGGTCTACAATGAGCAGTTCTTC
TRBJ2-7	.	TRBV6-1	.	CASSFRDAGTYEQYF	TGTGCCAGCAGCTTCCGGGACGCGGGGACCTACGAGCAGTACTTC
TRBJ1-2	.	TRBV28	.	CASREGRDYGYTF	TGTGCCAGCAGAGAGGGGAGGGACTATGGCTACACCTTC
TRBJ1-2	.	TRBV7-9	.	CASSLDRDYGYTF	TGTGCCAGCAGCTTAGACAGGGACTATGGCTACACCTTC
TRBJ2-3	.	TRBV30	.	CAWSVEDTQYF	TGTGCCTGGAGTGTTGAAGATACGCAGTATTTT
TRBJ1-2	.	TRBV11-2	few	CASSLGLRNYGYTF	TGTGCCAGCAGCTTGGGGCTGCGAAACTATGGCTACACCTTC
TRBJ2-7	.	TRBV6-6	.	CASRYSYEQYF	TGTGCCAGCAGGTACAGCTACGAGCAGTACTTC
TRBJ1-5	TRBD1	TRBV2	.	CASSEVEGTGRSNSNQPQHF	TGTGCCAGCAGTGAAGTTGAGGGGACAGGGAGGAGTAATAGCAATCAGCCCCAGCATTTT
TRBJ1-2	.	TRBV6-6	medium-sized	CASSYRADYGYTF	TGTGCCAGCAGTTACCGGGCGGATTATGGCTACACCTTC
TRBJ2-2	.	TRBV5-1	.	CASVDNPSTGELFF	TGCGCCAGCGTGGACAATCCCTCGACCGGGGAGCTGTTTTTT
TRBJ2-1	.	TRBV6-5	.	CASKWGPGYNEQFF	TGTGCCAGCAAGTGGGGCCCGGGGTACAATGAGCAGTTCTTC
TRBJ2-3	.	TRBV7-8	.	CASSLDGTRVFAQYF	TGTGCCAGCAGCCTGGACGGGACACGGGTTTTCGCGCAGTATTTT
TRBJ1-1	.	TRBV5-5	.	CASTREGEAFF	TGTGCCAGCACCAGGGAAGGGGAAGCTTTCTTT
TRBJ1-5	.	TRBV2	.	CASSDRRGNQPQHF	TGTGCCAGCAGTGATCGCAGGGGCAATCAGCCCCAGCATTTT
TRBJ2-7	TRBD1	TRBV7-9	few	CASSQPGTGGYEQYF	TGTGCCAGCAGCCAGCCCGGGACAGGGGGATACGAGCAGTACTTC
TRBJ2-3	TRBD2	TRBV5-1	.	CASSLAPGLDTDTQYF	TGCGCCAGCAGCCTAGCCCCGGGACTAGATACAGATACGCAGTATTTT
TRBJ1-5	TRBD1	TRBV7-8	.	CASSIGTGGNQPQHF	TGTGCCAGCAGCATTGGGACAGGGGGCAATCAGCCCCAGCATTTT
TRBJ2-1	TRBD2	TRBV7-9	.	CASSAVGLAGKNEQFF	TGTGCCAGCAGCGCGGTAGGGTTAGCGGGGAAAAATGAGCAGTTCTTC
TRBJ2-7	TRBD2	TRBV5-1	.	CASSPGIAGATDYEQYF	TGCGCCAGCAGCCCAGGTATAGCGGGGGCTACAGACTACGAGCAGTACTTC
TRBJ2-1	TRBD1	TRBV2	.	CASSRQGNEQFF	TGTGCCAGCAGTCGACAGGGCAATGAGCAGTTCTTC
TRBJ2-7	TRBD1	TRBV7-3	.	CASSSTGGSYEQYF	TGTGCCAGCAGCTCGACAGGGGGCTCCTACGAGCAGTACTTC
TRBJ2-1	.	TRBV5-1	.	CASSFNIPTVEQFF	TGCGCCAGCAGCTTTAACATCCCGACCGTGGAGCAGTTCTTC
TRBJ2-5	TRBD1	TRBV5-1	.	CASSFGTVGRETQYF	TGCGCCAGCAGCTTCGGGACAGTAGGGAGAGAGACCCAGTACTTC